Listed below are T cell receptor beta chains from one sample, sequenced in a study of cytomegalovirus exposure and HLA in healthy donors. TCRdb keeps only in-frame clones here, not all; method: immunoSEQ multiplex PCR. The table lists around 80,000 clones, approximately 67% of them singletons, with about 4.2% in the top ten. What was sequenced was PBMCs. Receptors were obtained from a male donor in good health and CMV-seropositive. Each CDR3 is given with its conserved first and last residue. D genes are given only for firm matches. Rows may omit the clone size; those that give it use once, few, many or a size class.

V gene	D gene	clone size	J gene	CDR3 protein	CDR3 DNA
TRBV14	TRBD2	-	TRBJ2-1	CASSQDPGLAGNNEQFF	TGTGCCAGCAGCCAAGATCCGGGACTAGCGGGCAACAATGAGCAGTTCTTC
TRBV4-1	TRBD1	-	TRBJ1-5	CASSQEDRGSQPQHF	TGCGCCAGCAGCCAAGAAGACAGGGGGAGTCAGCCCCAGCATTTT
TRBV4-1	-	once	TRBJ2-2	CASSQSIEYGELFF	TGCGCCAGCAGCCAAAGCATAGAATACGGGGAGCTGTTTTTT
TRBV6-5	TRBD1	-	TRBJ2-1	CASSSGTGAYNEQFF	TGTGCCAGCAGTTCGGGGACAGGGGCGTACAATGAGCAGTTCTTC
TRBV7-3	-	few	TRBJ2-6	CASSPQGNPSGANVLTF	TGTGCCAGCAGCCCCCAGGGGAATCCCTCTGGGGCCAACGTCCTGACTTTC
TRBV11-2	-	few	TRBJ2-1	CASSTIRGANSYNEQFF	TGTGCCAGCAGCACCATTCGGGGGGCTAACTCCTACAATGAGCAGTTCTTC
TRBV5-5	-	medium-sized	TRBJ1-5	CASSLDGGPQPQHF	TGTGCCAGCAGCTTGGACGGAGGCCCTCAGCCCCAGCATTTT
TRBV30	-	few	TRBJ1-2	CAWAQGGGYTF	TGTGCCTGGGCCCAGGGTGGTGGCTACACCTTC
TRBV7-2	-	-	TRBJ1-1	CASSLGPKLLNTEAFF	TGTGCCAGCAGCTTAGGGCCCAAATTATTGAACACTGAAGCTTTCTTT
TRBV2	TRBD2	-	TRBJ2-1	CASSSTSGRSNEQFF	TGTGCCAGCAGTTCGACTAGCGGGAGATCGAATGAGCAGTTCTTC
TRBV19	TRBD2	-	TRBJ2-2	CASMGGAWGGELFF	TGTGCCAGCATGGGAGGGGCCTGGGGCGGGGAGCTGTTTTTT
TRBV2	TRBD1	-	TRBJ1-2	CAHQGGTYGYTF	TGTGCTCATCAGGGGGGTACCTATGGCTACACCTTC